This TCR beta chain originates from a study of cytomegalovirus exposure and HLA in healthy donors. Overall study results and limits: There was a cluster of highly shared sequence variants that was likely a sequencing artifact.

When sampled, the donors appeared nominally healthy, though they likely had unrecorded immune exposures. PCR amplification relied on 60 Vbeta primers (plus 13 Jbeta primers). Clones were sequenced by immunoSEQ multiplex PCR, and TCRdb holds only the in-frame ones, with some missing. The data contain over 200,000 clones, about 89% of them singletons. Regarding this clone: Its matching antigen is unknown.

The CDR3 sequence is 13 residues long. Looked up from germline, CDR1 is MNHEY and CDR2 is SMNVEV (reference sequence). Trimming cost V 9 bases and J 0 bases, with 11 bases left between them. The sample consisted of PBMCs. J is TRBJ1-1 and V is TRBV27; D possibly corresponds to TRBD1 (6 bases). This receptor was identified in a woman between 18 and 29 years old in good health and CMV-seronegative. CDR3 protein: CASKGVLNTEAFF. CDR3 DNA: TGTGCCAGTAAGGGGGTTCTGAACACTGAAGCTTTCTTT.